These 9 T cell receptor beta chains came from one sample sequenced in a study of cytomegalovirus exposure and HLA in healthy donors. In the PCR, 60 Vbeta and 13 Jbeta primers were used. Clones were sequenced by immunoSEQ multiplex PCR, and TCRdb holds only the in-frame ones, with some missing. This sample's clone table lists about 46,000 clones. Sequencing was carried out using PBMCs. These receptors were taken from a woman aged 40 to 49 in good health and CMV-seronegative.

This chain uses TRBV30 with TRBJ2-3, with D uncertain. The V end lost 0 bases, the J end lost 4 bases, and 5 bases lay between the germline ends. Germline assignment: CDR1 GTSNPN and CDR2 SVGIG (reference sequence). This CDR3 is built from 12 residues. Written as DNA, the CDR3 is TGTGCCTGGAGTGTATATGCAGATACGCAGTATTTT. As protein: CAWSVYADTQYF.

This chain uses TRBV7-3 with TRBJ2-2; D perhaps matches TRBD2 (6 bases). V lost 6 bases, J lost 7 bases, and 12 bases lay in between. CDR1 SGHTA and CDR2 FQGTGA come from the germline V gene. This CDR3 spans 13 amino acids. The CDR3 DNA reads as TGTGCCAGCAGATCTAGCGTGGGCGGGGAGCTGTTTTTT. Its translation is CASRSSVGGELFF.

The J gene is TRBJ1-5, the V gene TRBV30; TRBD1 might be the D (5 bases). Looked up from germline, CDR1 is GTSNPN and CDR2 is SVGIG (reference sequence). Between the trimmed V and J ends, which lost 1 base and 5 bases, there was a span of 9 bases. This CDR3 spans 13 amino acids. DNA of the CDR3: TGTGCCTGGAGTGGAGAAGGGGATCAGCCCCAGCATTTT. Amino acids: CAWSGEGDQPQHF.

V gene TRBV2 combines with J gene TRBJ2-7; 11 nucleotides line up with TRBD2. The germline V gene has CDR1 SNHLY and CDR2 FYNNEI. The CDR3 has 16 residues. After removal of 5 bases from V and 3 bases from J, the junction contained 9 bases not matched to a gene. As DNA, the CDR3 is TGTGCCAGCAGTACTCTGGGACTAGCGGCCCGCTACGAGCAGTACTTC. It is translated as CASSTLGLAARYEQYF.

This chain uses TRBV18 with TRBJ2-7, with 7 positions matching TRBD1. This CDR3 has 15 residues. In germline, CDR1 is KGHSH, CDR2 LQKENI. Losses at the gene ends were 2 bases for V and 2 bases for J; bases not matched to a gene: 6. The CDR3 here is CASSPTRGTAYEQYF. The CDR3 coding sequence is TGTGCCAGCTCACCAACCAGGGGGACAGCCTACGAGCAGTACTTC.

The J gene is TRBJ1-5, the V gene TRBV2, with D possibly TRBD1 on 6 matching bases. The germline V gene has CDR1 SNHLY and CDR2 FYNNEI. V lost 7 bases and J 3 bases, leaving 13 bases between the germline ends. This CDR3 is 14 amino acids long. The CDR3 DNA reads TGTGCCAGCACCTTGACAGGTTTCAATCAGCCCCAGCATTTT. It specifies CASTLTGFNQPQHF.

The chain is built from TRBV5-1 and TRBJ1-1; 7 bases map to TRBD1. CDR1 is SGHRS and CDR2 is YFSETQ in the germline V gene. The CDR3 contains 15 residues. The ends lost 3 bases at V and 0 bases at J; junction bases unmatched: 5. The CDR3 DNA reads TGCGCCAGCAGCTCGGGACAGCACTTGAACACTGAAGCTTTCTTT. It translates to CASSSGQHLNTEAFF.

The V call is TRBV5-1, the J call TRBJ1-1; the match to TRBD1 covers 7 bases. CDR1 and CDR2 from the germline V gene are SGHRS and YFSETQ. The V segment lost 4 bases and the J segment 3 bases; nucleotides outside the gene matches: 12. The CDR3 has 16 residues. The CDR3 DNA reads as TGCGCCAGCAGCGCAAGGCCTACAGGGGCGTACACTGAAGCTTTCTTT. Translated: CASSARPTGAYTEAFF. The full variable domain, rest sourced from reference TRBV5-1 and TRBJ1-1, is KAGVTQTPRYLIKTRGQQVTLSCSPISGHRSVSWYQQTPGQGLQFLFEYFSETQRNKGNFPGRFSGRQFSNSRSEMNVSTLELGDSALYLCASSARPTGAYTEAFFGQGTRLTVV.

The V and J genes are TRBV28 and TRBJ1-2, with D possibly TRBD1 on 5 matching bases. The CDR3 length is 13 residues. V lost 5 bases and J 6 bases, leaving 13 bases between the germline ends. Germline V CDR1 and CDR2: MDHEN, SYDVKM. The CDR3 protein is CASSLRGGNGYTF. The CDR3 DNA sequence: TGTGCCAGCAGTCTGCGGGGGGGTAATGGCTACACCTTC.